These 30 T cell receptor beta chains were all obtained from the same sample, sequenced in a study of T cell responses to AZD1222 COVID-19 vaccine. The assay was immunoSEQ multiplex PCR, and TCRdb's table has in-frame clones only and misses some. The sample records under 110,000 clones, 90% being singletons. The sample here was peripheral blood, taken on day 0 of AZD1222 vaccination. The receptors shown here come from an adult in good health.

V is TRBV3-1 (or the pseudogene TRBV3-2) and J is TRBJ1-2; D gene unclear. This CDR3 has 11 residues. Looked up from germline, CDR1 is LGHDT and CDR2 is YNNKEL (reference sequence). Trimming removed 3 bases at V and 8 bases at J, with 7 bases between. The DNA for the CDR3 is TGTGCCAGCAGCCAGGTCGGGGGCTACACCTTC. Protein sequence: CASSQVGGYTF.

This clone has a single count. The chain uses TRBV6-4 and TRBJ2-1; 7 nucleotides agree with TRBD1. The CDR3 runs to 15 residues. V was pared by 4 bases and J by 1 base, with 4 bases of the junction left unmatched. The germline CDR1 and CDR2 sequences are MRHNA and SNTAGT. The CDR3 loop reads CASSASTGSYNEQFF. The DNA of the CDR3 is TGTGCCAGCAGTGCTTCGACAGGGTCCTACAATGAGCAGTTCTTC.

The J gene is TRBJ2-5, the V gene TRBV12-3 or TRBV12-4, with 7 bases lining up with TRBD1. The CDR3 is 12 amino acids. Trimming cost V 6 bases and J 5 bases; bases outside gene matches: 3. Here the CDR3 DNA reads TGTGCCAGCAGCACAGGGGTTGAGACCCAGTACTTC. It yields the protein CASSTGVETQYF.

CDR3 DNA: TGTGCCAGCAGTGAGGAACTAGCGGGGTCGTTTGAGCAGTTCTTC. Protein sequence: CASSEELAGSFEQFF. The chain carries TRBV6-4 and TRBJ2-1; 10 bases fit TRBD2. V dropped 3 bases and J dropped 9; count of bases not matched to a gene: 8. This CDR3 contains 15 residues. Germline assignment: CDR1 MRHNA and CDR2 SNTAGT.

The genes are TRBV13 and TRBJ1-2; 9 positions match TRBD1. Germline V gene sequence: CDR1 PRHDT, CDR2 FYEKMQ (reference sequence). This CDR3 has 15 amino acids. After removal of 4 bases from V and 5 bases from J, the junction contained 8 bases not matched to a gene. CDR3 sequence (DNA): TGTGCCAGCAGCTCCAACCCCGGACAGGGGTATGGCTACACCTTC. It translates to CASSSNPGQGYGYTF. Full variable domain (remainder filled in from reference TRBV13 and TRBJ1-2): AAGVIQSPRHLIKEKRETATLKCYPIPRHDTVYWYQQGPGQDPQFLISFYEKMQSDKGSIPDRFSAQQFSDYHSELNMSSLELGDSALYFCASSSNPGQGYGYTFGSGTRLTVV.

This chain connects TRBV19 to TRBJ2-7; 9 nucleotides line up with TRBD1. This CDR3 is 14 amino acids long. Germline V gene sequence: CDR1 LNHDA, CDR2 SQIVND (reference sequence). V shed 5 bases and J 0 bases; nucleotides not matched to a gene: 2. Written as DNA, the CDR3 is TGTGCCAGTAGTGCGACAGGGGGCTCCTACGAGCAGTACTTC. Amino acid sequence: CASSATGGSYEQYF.

A single count supports this clone. This rearrangement joins TRBV5-5 to TRBJ1-3; 7 nucleotides line up with TRBD1. V lost 5 bases, J lost 3 bases, and 8 bases stayed unmatched. CDR3 length equals 15 residues. Germline CDR1 reads SGHKS; CDR2 reads YYEKEE (reference sequence). Written as DNA, the CDR3 is TGTGCCAGCAGAAGGGGGCAGGATCTTGGAAACACCATATATTTT. Its translation is CASRRGQDLGNTIYF.

The rearrangement uses TRBV6-1 and TRBJ1-2; possible D gene TRBD1, 6 bases. Trimming removed 1 base at V and 8 bases at J, with 11 bases between. Germline CDR1 and CDR2: MNHNS and SASEGT. The CDR3 loop spans 13 amino acids. The CDR3 DNA reads TGTGCCAGCAGTGAAGAGACAGGCCGCGGCTACACCTTC. Translation gives CASSEETGRGYTF.

The rearrangement uses TRBV4-1 and TRBJ2-2, with TRBD1 identical over 7 bases. The V gene end was trimmed by 4 bases and the J gene end by 1 base; junction bases not matched to a gene: 6. Germline V gene lookup returns CDR1 MGHRA and CDR2 YSYEKL. The CDR3 totals 16 residues. The CDR3 coding sequence is TGCGCCAGCAGCCGAAACAGGGGCGAGAACACCGGGGAGCTGTTTTTT. Protein product: CASSRNRGENTGELFF.

The rearrangement uses TRBV2 and TRBJ1-2; tentatively, D is TRBD1 (6 bases). V shed 11 bases and J shed 4 bases, with 20 bases lying between them. The CDR3 has 14 amino acids. The germline CDR1 and CDR2 sequences are SNHLY and FYNNEI. This CDR3 is CAGTSLTGFYGYTF. The DNA of the CDR3 is TGTGCCGGGACATCCTTAACAGGGTTCTATGGCTACACCTTC.

The chain combines TRBV19 with TRBJ1-3, with D possibly being TRBD1 (5 bases). Germline loops: CDR1 LNHDA, CDR2 SQIVND (reference sequence). This CDR3 is built from 17 residues. V shed 6 bases and J shed 1 base, with 19 bases lying between them. The DNA for the CDR3 is TGTGCCAGTAGCCCCAACCGGGGCGGTTATTCTGGAAACACCATATATTTT. Amino acid sequence: CASSPNRGGYSGNTIYF.

This clone was seen just once. This sequence joins TRBV6-5 and TRBJ1-1; D not certain. V was cut by 5 bases and J by 3 bases, with 10 bases left in between. CDR1 is MNHEY and CDR2 is SVGAGI in the germline V gene. This CDR3 has 13 residues. CDR3: CASSLSDYTEAFF. Written as DNA, the CDR3 is TGTGCCAGCAGTCTATCAGATTACACTGAAGCTTTCTTT.

V usage is TRBV29-1 and J usage is TRBJ1-2; D is unresolved. CDR1 and CDR2 from the germline V gene are SQVTM and ANQGSEA. This CDR3 is built from 12 residues. The ends were cut back, 5 bases at V and 2 bases at J, with 9 bases in the middle. The CDR3 DNA reads TGCAGCGTTTACTCCGGGAACTATGGCTACACCTTC. Its translation is CSVYSGNYGYTF.

This chain uses TRBV9 with TRBJ1-1; the D gene is possibly TRBD1 (6 bases). This CDR3 has 14 residues. Germline V gene sequence: CDR1 SGDLS, CDR2 YYNGEE. The V end was cut by 0 bases, the J end by 5 bases, with 11 bases between. CDR3 nucleotide sequence: TGTGCCAGCAGCGTAGGGCAGGGGATAACTGAAGCTTTCTTT. It codes for CASSVGQGITEAFF.

This rearrangement joins TRBV5-1 to TRBJ1-5; possibly TRBD1 for D (5 bases). The V end was cut by 1 base, the J end by 0 bases, with 11 bases between. The CDR3 is made up of 16 amino acids. Germline CDR1 SGHRS, CDR2 YFSETQ. The CDR3 spells CASSLSGPYSNQPQHF. CDR3 nucleotides: TGCGCCAGCAGCTTGTCGGGACCTTATAGCAATCAGCCCCAGCATTTT.

The chain recombines TRBV7-2 with TRBJ1-1; 10 bases match TRBD1. J gave up 4 bases and V 1 base, and 6 bases lay outside the gene matches. Germline CDR1 is SGHTA and CDR2 is FQGNSA. There are 16 residues in the CDR3. CDR3 sequence: CASSLGPWTGGTEAFF. As DNA, the CDR3 is TGTGCCAGCAGCTTAGGGCCTTGGACAGGGGGCACTGAAGCTTTCTTT.

This clone was counted a single time. V usage is TRBV10-3 and J usage is TRBJ1-1, with D tentatively TRBD1 (5 bases). V lost 6 bases, J lost 1 base, and 6 bases lay in between. Germline V gene data show CDR1 as ENHRY and CDR2 as SYGVKD. This CDR3 comprises 12 residues. CDR3 loop: CAISQGNTEAFF. In DNA form, the CDR3 reads TGTGCCATCAGCCAGGGGAACACTGAAGCTTTCTTT.

The chain links TRBV5-4 to TRBJ2-1, with TRBD2 matching 8 bases. Germline V gene sequence: CDR1 SGHNT, CDR2 YYREEE (reference sequence). V gave up 6 bases and J gave up 5 bases; unmatched junction bases: 7. The CDR3 extends over 14 amino acids. CDR3 nucleotide sequence: TGTGCCAGCAAAACAGCGGGGGCGAACAATGAGCAGTTCTTC. Residues: CASKTAGANNEQFF.

In the case of this clone: The same CDR3 also results from other DNA sequences found in this sample. This chain joins TRBV12-3 or TRBV12-4 and TRBJ2-6; D is uncertain. The CDR3 length is 13 residues. V lost 0 bases and J 4 bases, leaving 1 base between the germline ends. The CDR3 bases are TGTGCCAGCAGTTTAGCGGGGGCCAACGTCCTGACTTTC. The encoded protein is CASSLAGANVLTF.

This chain joins TRBV5-4 and TRBJ2-7; D gene unclear. The CDR3 sequence is 9 residues long. Per the germline V gene, CDR1 is SGHNT and CDR2 is YYREEE (reference sequence). With 5 bases removed from V and 7 bases from J, the gap between germline ends came to 4 bases. CDR3 coding DNA: TGTGCCAGCAGAGGAGAGCAGTACTTC. It codes for CASRGEQYF.

The V call is TRBV5-1, the J call TRBJ1-3, with a tentative D call TRBD1 (6 bases). The germline CDR1 and CDR2 sequences are SGHRS and YFSETQ. The CDR3 has 16 residues. V lost 2 bases and J 0 bases, leaving 12 bases between the germline ends. The CDR3: CASSLGWTDSGNTIYF. Here the CDR3 DNA reads TGCGCCAGCAGCTTAGGATGGACAGACTCTGGAAACACCATATATTTT. Variable domain in full (rest from reference TRBV5-1 and TRBJ1-3): KAGVTQTPRYLIKTRGQQVTLSCSPISGHRSVSWYQQTPGQGLQFLFEYFSETQRNKGNFPGRFSGRQFSNSRSEMNVSTLELGDSALYLCASSLGWTDSGNTIYFGEGSWLTVV.

The J gene is TRBJ1-4, the V gene TRBV19; D may be TRBD1 (5 bases). Germline assignment: CDR1 LNHDA and CDR2 SQIVND (reference sequence). V was shortened by 3 bases and J by 8 bases, with 13 bases between the two germline ends. This CDR3 has 14 residues. The CDR3 here is CASSIFRQQEKLFF. The CDR3, as DNA: TGTGCCAGTAGTATCTTCCGACAGCAGGAAAAACTGTTTTTT.

The chain uses TRBV27 and TRBJ2-7; possible D gene TRBD2, 6 bases. The germline V gene encodes CDR1 MNHEY and CDR2 SMNVEV (reference sequence). The ends were cut back, 5 bases at V and 2 bases at J, with 10 bases in the middle. The CDR3 contains 13 residues. The CDR3 nucleotides are TGTGCCAGCAGTCTAACGGGGGCCTACGAGCAGTACTTC. Residues: CASSLTGAYEQYF.

The rearrangement joins TRBV7-9 to TRBJ1-4; D ambiguous. This CDR3 has 14 residues. CDR1 and CDR2 (germline): SEHNR, FQNEAQ (reference sequence). V gave up 2 bases and J gave up 7 bases, with 11 bases separating them. The DNA of the CDR3 is TGTGCCAGCAGCTTATCGGGAATAGGTGAAAAACTGTTTTTT. The encoded protein is CASSLSGIGEKLFF.

The chain links TRBV19 to TRBJ1-1, with 7 bases identical to TRBD1. V was pared by 4 bases and J by 1 base, with 6 bases of the junction left unmatched. Germline CDR1 is LNHDA and CDR2 is SQIVND (reference sequence). This CDR3 has 15 amino acids. CDR3 region: CASSKQGGSNTEAFF. The CDR3 DNA follows: TGTGCCAGTAGTAAGCAGGGGGGCTCGAACACTGAAGCTTTCTTT.

A few counts support this clone. V usage is TRBV19 and J usage is TRBJ1-6; TRBD1 is a possible D gene (5 bases). The V gene lost 5 bases and the J gene lost 0 bases, with 8 bases spanning the gap. The CDR3 has 15 residues. CDR1 is LNHDA and CDR2 is SQIVND in the germline V gene (reference sequence). This CDR3 is CASSFGGSYNSPLHF. The CDR3 bases are TGTGCCAGTAGTTTCGGGGGCTCCTATAATTCACCCCTCCACTTT. Variable domain in full (rest from reference TRBV19 and TRBJ1-6): DGGITQSPKYLFRKEGQNVTLSCEQNLNHDAMYWYRQDPGQGLRLIYYSQIVNDFQKGDIAEGYSVSREKKESFPLTVTSAQKNPTAFYLCASSFGGSYNSPLHFGNGTRLTVT.

This clone was observed a single time. V and J are TRBV10-1 and TRBJ2-1; D perhaps matches TRBD2 (6 bases). CDR3 length: 14 residues. V lost 5 bases, J lost 8 bases, and 16 bases lay in between. CDR1 WNHNN and CDR2 SYGVQD come from the germline V gene (reference sequence). CDR3 in amino acids: CASSWRGRRDEQFF. The CDR3 DNA follows: TGCGCCAGCAGTTGGCGGGGTCGAAGGGATGAGCAGTTCTTC.

The chain uses TRBV3-1 (or the pseudogene TRBV3-2) and TRBJ1-2; D unclear. Germline CDR1 and CDR2: LGHDT and YNNKEL (reference sequence). The V gene lost 1 base and the J gene lost 1 base, with 7 bases spanning the gap. The length of the CDR3 is 14 residues. CDR3 amino acids: CASSQVASNYGYTF. CDR3 bases: TGTGCCAGCAGCCAAGTGGCCAGTAACTATGGCTACACCTTC.

The chain carries TRBV14 and TRBJ1-5; possibly TRBD1 for D (5 bases). Deletions cut 4 bases from V and 10 bases from J, with 14 bases between. Germline V lookup: CDR1 SGHDN, CDR2 FVKESK. The CDR3 runs 13 residues. The CDR3 here is CASSLQASGPQHF. The CDR3 region has the DNA TGTGCCAGCAGCCTACAGGCTTCGGGTCCCCAGCATTTT.

CDR3: CASSQDRGGLGKLFF. As DNA, the CDR3 is TGCGCCAGCAGCCAAGATAGAGGAGGTCTCGGAAAACTGTTTTTT. The chain links TRBV4-1 to TRBJ1-4, with D hard to call. V dropped 0 bases and J dropped 10 bases, with 15 bases sitting between them. The germline CDR1 and CDR2 sequences are MGHRA and YSYEKL. The CDR3 runs to 15 residues.